One T cell receptor (beta chain) is described in this entry. Its target is unknown. This specimen comes from a study of cytomegalovirus exposure and HLA in healthy donors. Findings and caveats of the study: Prediction of most subjects' HLA-A and HLA-B alleles by TCR beta sequences was reportedly accurate. Associated with cytomegalovirus, according to the listing, were 150 to 200 TCR beta chains.

Looked up from germline, CDR1 is SGHTA and CDR2 is FQGNSA. V was cut by 5 bases and J by 10 bases, with 20 bases left in between. This CDR3 spans 15 amino acids. Use of 60 Vbeta and 13 Jbeta primers characterized the PCR. Clones were sequenced by immunoSEQ multiplex PCR, and TCRdb holds only the in-frame ones, with some missing. The table shows around 100,000 clones, with 60% to 85% occurring only once. This sequence joins TRBV7-2 and TRBJ1-4; possible D gene TRBD1, 5 bases. Material for sequencing was PBMCs. The source is a woman aged 40 to 50 in good health and CMV-seropositive. The CDR3 here is CASSPPSGRGGKLFF. The CDR3 bases are TGTGCCAGCAGCCCACCCTCGGGTAGGGGCGGAAAACTGTTTTTT.